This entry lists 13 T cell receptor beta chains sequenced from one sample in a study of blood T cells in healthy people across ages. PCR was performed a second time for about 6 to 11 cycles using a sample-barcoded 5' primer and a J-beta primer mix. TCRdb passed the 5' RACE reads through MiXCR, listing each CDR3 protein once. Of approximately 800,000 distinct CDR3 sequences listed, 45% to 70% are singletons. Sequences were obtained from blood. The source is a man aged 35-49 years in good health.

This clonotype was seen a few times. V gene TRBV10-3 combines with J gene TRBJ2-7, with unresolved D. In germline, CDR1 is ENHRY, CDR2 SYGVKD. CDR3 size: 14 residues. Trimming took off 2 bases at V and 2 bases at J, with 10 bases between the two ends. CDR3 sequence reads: CAISENPGPYEQYF. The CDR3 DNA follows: TGTGCCATCAGTGAGAATCCGGGCCCCTACGAGCAGTACTTC.

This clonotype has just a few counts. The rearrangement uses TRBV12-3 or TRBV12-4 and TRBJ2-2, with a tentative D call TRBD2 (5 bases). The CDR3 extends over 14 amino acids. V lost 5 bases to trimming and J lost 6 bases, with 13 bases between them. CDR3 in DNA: TGTGCCAGCAGTCCAACCTCAGCGGCCGGGGAGCTGTTTTTT. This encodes CASSPTSAAGELFF.

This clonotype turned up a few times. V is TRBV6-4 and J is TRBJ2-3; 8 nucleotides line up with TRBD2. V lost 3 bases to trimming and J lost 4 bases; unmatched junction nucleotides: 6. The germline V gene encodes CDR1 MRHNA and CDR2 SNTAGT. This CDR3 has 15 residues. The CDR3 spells CASSEGLVFPDTQYF. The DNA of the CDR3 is TGTGCCAGCAGTGAGGGACTAGTCTTCCCAGATACGCAGTATTTT.

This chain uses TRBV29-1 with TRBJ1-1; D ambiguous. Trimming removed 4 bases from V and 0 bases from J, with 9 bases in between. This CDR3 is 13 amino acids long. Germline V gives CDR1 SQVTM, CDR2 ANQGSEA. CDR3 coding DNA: TGCAGCGTTGTAAGGGTACTGAACACTGAAGCTTTCTTT. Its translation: CSVVRVLNTEAFF.

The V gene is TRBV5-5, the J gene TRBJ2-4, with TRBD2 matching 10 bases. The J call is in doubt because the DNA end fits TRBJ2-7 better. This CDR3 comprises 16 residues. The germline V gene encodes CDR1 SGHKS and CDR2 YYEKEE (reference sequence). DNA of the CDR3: TGTGCCAGCAGTCCCTCTAGCGGGAGCCTATCCTACGAGCAGTACTTC. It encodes CASSPSSGSLSYEQYF.

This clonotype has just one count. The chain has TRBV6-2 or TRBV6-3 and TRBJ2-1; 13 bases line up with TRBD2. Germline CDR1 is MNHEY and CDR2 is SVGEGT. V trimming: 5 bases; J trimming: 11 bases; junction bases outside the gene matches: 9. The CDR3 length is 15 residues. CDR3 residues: CASSAPGLAGSQQFF. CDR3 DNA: TGTGCCAGCAGTGCCCCGGGACTAGCGGGAAGTCAGCAGTTCTTC.

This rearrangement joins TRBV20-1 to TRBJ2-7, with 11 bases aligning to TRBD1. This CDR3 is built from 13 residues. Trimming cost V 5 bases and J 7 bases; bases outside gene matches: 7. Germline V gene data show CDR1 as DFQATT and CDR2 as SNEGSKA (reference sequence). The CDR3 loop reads CSAYGQGAEEQYF. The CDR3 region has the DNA TGCAGTGCTTACGGACAGGGGGCAGAAGAGCAGTACTTC.

CDR3 residues: CASSEPAGNTDTQYF. The CDR3 DNA is TGTGCCAGCAGTGAACCAGCGGGGAACACAGATACGCAGTATTTT. V gene TRBV6-1 combines with J gene TRBJ2-3, with 7 nucleotides matching TRBD2. Germline V gene lookup returns CDR1 MNHNS and CDR2 SASEGT. The length of the CDR3 is 15 residues. Trimming took 2 bases from V and 2 from J; bases not matched to a gene: 4.

The CDR3 protein is CASSRLAGVSNEQFF. The CDR3 nucleotides read TGTGCCAGCAGCCGGCTAGCGGGAGTCTCGAATGAGCAGTTCTTC. The J gene is TRBJ2-1, the V gene TRBV3-1, with TRBD2 matching 10 bases. V was clipped by 4 bases and J by 7 bases; unmatched bases: 7. The CDR3 totals 15 residues. The germline V gene encodes CDR1 LGHDT and CDR2 YNNKEL (reference sequence).

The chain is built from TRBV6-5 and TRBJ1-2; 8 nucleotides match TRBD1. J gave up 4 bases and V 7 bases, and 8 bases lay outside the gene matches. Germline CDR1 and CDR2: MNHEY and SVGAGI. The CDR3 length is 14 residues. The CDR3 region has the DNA TGTGCCAGCACCTTTCTTGACAGGGGCTATGGCTACACCTTC. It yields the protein CASTFLDRGYGYTF.

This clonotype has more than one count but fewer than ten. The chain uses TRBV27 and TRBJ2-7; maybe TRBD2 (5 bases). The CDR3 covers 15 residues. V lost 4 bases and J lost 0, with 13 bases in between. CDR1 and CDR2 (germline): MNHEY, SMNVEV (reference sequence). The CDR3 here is CASSSTSSVSYEQYF. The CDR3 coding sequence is TGTGCCAGCAGTTCTACTAGTTCGGTCTCCTACGAGCAGTACTTC.

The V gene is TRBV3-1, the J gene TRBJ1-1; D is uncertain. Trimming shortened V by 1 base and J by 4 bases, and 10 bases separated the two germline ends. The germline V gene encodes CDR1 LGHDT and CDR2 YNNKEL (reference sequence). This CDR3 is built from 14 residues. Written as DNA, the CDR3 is TGTGCCAGCAGCCAAGTCACGGAGAGCACTGAAGCTTTCTTT. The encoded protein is CASSQVTESTEAFF.

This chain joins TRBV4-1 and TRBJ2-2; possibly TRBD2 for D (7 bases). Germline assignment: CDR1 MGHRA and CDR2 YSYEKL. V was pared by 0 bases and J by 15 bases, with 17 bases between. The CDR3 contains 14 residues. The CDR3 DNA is TGCGCCAGCAGCCAAGAGGCTACTAGAGGGGGGGTGTTTTTT. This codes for CASSQEATRGGVFF.